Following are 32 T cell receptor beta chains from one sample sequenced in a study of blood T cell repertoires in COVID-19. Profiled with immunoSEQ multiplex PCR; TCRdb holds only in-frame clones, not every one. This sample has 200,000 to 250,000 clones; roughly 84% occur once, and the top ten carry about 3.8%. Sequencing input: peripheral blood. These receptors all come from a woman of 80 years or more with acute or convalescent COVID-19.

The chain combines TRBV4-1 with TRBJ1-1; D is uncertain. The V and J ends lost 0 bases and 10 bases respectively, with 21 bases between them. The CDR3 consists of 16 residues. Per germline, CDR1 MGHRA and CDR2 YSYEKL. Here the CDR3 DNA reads TGCGCCAGCAGCCAAGATGCCCCCTCGGCAGCTAGAGGAGCTTTCTTT. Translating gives CASSQDAPSAARGAFF.

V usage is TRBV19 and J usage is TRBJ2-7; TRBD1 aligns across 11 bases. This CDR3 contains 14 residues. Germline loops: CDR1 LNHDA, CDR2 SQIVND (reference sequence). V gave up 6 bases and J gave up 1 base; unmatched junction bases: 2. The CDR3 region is CASSGTGGSYEQYF. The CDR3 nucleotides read TGTGCCAGTAGCGGGACAGGGGGATCCTACGAGCAGTACTTC.

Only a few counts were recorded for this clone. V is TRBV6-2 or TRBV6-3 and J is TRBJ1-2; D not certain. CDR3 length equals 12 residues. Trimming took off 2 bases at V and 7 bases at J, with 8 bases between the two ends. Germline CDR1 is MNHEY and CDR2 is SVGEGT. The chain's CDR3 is CASSYGLSGYTF. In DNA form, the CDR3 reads TGTGCCAGCAGTTACGGTTTGAGTGGCTACACCTTC.

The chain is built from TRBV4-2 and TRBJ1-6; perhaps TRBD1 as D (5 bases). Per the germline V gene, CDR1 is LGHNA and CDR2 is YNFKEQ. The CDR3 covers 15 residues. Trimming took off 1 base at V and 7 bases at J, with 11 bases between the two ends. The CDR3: CASSQVGGDNSPLHF. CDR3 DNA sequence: TGTGCCAGCAGCCAAGTGGGAGGGGACAATTCACCCCTCCACTTT.

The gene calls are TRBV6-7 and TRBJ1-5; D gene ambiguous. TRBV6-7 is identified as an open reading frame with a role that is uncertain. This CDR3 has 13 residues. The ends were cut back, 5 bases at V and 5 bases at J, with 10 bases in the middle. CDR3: CASSNSPYQPQHF. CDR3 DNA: TGTGCCAGCAGTAACAGTCCGTATCAGCCCCAGCATTTT.

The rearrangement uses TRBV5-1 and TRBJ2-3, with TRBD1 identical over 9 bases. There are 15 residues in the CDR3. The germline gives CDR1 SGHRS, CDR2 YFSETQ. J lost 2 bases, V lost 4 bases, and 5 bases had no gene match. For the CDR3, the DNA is TGCGCCAGCAGCCCGGGACAGGGTCACACAGATACGCAGTATTTT. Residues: CASSPGQGHTDTQYF. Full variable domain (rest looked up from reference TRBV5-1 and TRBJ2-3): KAGVTQTPRYLIKTRGQQVTLSCSPISGHRSVSWYQQTPGQGLQFLFEYFSETQRNKGNFPGRFSGRQFSNSRSEMNVSTLELGDSALYLCASSPGQGHTDTQYFGPGTRLTVL.

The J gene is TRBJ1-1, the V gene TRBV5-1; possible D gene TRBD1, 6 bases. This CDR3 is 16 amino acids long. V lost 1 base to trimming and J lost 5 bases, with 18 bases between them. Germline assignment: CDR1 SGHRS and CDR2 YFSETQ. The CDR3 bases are TGCGCCAGCAGCTTGCAGGGGCCGTCGTTCCAGACTGAAGCTTTCTTT. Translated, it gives CASSLQGPSFQTEAFF.

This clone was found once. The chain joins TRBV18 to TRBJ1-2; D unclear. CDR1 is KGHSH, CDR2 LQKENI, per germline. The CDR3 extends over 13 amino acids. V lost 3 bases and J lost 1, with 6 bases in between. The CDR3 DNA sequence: TGTGCCAGCTCACCCAACAGTAACTATGGCTACACCTTC. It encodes CASSPNSNYGYTF. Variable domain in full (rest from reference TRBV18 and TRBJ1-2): NAGVMQNPRHLVRRRGQEARLRCSPMKGHSHVYWYRQLPEEGLKFMVYLQKENIIDESGMPKERFSAEFPKEGPSILRIQQVVRGDSAAYFCASSPNSNYGYTFGSGTRLTVV.

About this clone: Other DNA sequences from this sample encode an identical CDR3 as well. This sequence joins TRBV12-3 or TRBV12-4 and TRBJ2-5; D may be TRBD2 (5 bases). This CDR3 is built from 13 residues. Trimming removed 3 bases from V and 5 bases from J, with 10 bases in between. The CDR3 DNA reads TGTGCCAGCAGTTTCCGGGAAGGGGAGACCCAGTACTTC. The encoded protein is CASSFREGETQYF.

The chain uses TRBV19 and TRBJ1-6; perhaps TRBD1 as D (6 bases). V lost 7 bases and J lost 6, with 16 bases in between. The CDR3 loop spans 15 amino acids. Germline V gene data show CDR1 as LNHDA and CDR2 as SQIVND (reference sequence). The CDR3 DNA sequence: TGTGCCAGTACTTTAGGGGGGGCGGTTAATTCACCCCTCCACTTT. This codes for CASTLGGAVNSPLHF. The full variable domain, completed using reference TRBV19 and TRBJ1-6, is DGGITQSPKYLFRKEGQNVTLSCEQNLNHDAMYWYRQDPGQGLRLIYYSQIVNDFQKGDIAEGYSVSREKKESFPLTVTSAQKNPTAFYLCASTLGGAVNSPLHFGNGTRLTVT.

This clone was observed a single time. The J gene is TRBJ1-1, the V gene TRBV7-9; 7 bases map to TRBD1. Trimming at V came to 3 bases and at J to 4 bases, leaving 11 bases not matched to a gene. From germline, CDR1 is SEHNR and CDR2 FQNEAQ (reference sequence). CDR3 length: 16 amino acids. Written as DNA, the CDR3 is TGTGCCAGCAGCTTCGGGACAGCCAGGGGAGGCACTGAAGCTTTCTTT. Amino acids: CASSFGTARGGTEAFF.

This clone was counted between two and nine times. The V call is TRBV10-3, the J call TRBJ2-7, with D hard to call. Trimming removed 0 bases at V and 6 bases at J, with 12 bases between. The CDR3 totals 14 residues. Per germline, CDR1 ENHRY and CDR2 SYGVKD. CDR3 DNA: TGTGCCATCAGTGAGTCCCCGGGTTCGGGCGAGCAGTACTTC. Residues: CAISESPGSGEQYF.

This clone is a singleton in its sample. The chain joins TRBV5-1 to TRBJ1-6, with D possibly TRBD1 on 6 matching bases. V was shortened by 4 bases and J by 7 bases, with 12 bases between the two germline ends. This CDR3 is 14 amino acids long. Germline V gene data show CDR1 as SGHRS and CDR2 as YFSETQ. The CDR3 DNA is TGCGCCAGCAGCCAGGGGACGGAGAATTCACCCCTCCACTTT. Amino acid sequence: CASSQGTENSPLHF.

This CDR3 is CASSRDSGNTIYF. The DNA for the CDR3 is TGTGCCAGCAGTCGGGACTCTGGAAACACCATATATTTT. The chain uses TRBV12-3 or TRBV12-4 and TRBJ1-3; no firm D call. The CDR3 extends over 13 amino acids. The V end lost 5 bases, the J end lost 0 bases, and 5 bases lay between the germline ends.

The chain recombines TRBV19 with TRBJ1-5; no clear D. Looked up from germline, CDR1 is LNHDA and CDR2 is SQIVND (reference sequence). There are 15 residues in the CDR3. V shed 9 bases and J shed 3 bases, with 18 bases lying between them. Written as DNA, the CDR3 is TGTGCCAGCCGAATCGGGCCGGGAATCAATCAGCCCCAGCATTTT. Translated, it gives CASRIGPGINQPQHF.

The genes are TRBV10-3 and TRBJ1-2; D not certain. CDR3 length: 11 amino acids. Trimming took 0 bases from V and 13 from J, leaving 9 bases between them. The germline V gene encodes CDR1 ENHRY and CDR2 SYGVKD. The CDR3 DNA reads TGTGCCATCAGTGAGTCCGGAGGTTCCACCTTC. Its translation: CAISESGGSTF.

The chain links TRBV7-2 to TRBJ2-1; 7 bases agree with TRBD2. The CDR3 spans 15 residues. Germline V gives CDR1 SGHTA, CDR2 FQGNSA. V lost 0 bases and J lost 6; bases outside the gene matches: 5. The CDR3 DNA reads TGTGCCAGCAGCTTAGCGGGTTCGGGGGGCAATGAGCAGTTCTTC. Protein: CASSLAGSGGNEQFF.

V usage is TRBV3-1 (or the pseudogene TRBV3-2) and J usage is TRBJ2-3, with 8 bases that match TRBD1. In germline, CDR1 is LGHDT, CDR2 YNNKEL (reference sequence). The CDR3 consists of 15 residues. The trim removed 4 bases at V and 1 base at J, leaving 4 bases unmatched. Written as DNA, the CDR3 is TGTGCCAGCAGCCCCACAGGGGGTCGCACAGATACGCAGTATTTT. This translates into CASSPTGGRTDTQYF.

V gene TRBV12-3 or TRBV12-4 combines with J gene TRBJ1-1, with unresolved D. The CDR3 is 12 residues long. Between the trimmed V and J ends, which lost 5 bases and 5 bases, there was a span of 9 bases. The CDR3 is CASSLEETEAFF. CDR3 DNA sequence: TGTGCCAGCAGTCTGGAGGAGACTGAAGCTTTCTTT.

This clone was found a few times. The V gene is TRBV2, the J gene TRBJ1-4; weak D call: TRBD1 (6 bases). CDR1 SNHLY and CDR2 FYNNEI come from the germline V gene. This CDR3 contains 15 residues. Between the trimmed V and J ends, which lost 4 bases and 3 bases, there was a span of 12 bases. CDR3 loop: CASSGGGAPNEKLFF. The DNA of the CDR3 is TGTGCCAGCAGTGGTGGGGGCGCGCCTAATGAAAAACTGTTTTTT.

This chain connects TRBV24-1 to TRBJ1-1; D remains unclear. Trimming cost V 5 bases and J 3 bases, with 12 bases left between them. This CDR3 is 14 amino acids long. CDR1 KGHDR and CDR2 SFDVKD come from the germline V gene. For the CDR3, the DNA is TGTGCCACCAGTGGTAACAGTTACTACACTGAAGCTTTCTTT. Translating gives CATSGNSYYTEAFF.

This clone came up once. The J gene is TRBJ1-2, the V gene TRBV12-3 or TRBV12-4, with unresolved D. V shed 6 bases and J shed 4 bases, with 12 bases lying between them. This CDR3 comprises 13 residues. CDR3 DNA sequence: TGTGCCAGCAGCCCCAGTGTGCCCTATGGCTACACCTTC. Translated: CASSPSVPYGYTF.

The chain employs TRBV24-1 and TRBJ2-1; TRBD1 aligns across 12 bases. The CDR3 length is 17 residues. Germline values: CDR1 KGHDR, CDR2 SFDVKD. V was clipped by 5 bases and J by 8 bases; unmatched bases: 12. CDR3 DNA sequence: TGTGCCACCAGTGGGAAACCGGGACAGGGGGCGGGGGATGAGCAGTTCTTC. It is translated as CATSGKPGQGAGDEQFF.

The CDR3 sequence is CASSLEGDYNEKLFF. CDR3 coding DNA: TGCGCCAGCAGCTTGGAGGGGGACTATAATGAAAAACTGTTTTTT. The V call is TRBV4-1, the J call TRBJ1-4, with D possibly being TRBD1 (6 bases). The ends were cut back, 5 bases at V and 4 bases at J, with 14 bases in the middle. The CDR3 contains 15 residues. The germline V gene has CDR1 MGHRA and CDR2 YSYEKL.

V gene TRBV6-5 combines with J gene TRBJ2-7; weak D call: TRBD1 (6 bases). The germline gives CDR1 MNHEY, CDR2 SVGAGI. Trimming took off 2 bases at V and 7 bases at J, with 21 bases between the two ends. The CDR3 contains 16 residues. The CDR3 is CASSYALDRPRWEQYF. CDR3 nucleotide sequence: TGTGCCAGCAGTTACGCCCTGGACAGACCTCGATGGGAGCAGTACTTC.

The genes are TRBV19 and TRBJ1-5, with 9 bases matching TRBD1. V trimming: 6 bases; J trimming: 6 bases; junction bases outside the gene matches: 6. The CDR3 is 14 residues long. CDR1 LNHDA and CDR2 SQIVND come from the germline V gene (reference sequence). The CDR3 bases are TGTGCCAGTAGCGAACAGGGGGCTCTTCAGCCCCAGCATTTT. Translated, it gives CASSEQGALQPQHF.

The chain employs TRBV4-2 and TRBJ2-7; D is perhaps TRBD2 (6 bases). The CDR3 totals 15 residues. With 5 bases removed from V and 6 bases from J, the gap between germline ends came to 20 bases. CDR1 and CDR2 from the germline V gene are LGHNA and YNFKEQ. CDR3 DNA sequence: TGTGCCAGCAGCGACTTCTCACGGGCGCGGGGCGAGCAGTACTTC. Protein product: CASSDFSRARGEQYF.

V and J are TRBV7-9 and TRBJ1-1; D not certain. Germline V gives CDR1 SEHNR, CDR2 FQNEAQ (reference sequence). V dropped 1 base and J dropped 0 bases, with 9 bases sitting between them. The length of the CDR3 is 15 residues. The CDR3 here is CASSLGGNLNTEAFF. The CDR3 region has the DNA TGTGCCAGCAGCTTAGGAGGGAACTTGAACACTGAAGCTTTCTTT.

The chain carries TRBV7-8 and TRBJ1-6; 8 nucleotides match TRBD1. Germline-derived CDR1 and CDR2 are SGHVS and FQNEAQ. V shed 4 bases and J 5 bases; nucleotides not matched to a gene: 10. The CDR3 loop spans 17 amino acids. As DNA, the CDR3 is TGTGCCAGCAGCTCACAGGGGGGGTCAGCCGATAATTCACCCCTCCACTTT. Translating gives CASSSQGGSADNSPLHF.

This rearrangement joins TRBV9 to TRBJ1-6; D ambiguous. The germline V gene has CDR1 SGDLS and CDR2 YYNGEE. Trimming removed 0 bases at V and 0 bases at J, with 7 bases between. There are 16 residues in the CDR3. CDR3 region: CASSVGYSSYNSPLHF. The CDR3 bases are TGTGCCAGCAGCGTAGGATACAGCTCCTATAATTCACCCCTCCACTTT. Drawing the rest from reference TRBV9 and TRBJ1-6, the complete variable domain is DSGVTQTPKHLITATGQRVTLRCSPRSGDLSVYWYQQSLDQGLQFLIQYYNGEERAKGNILERFSAQQFPDLHSELNLSSLELGDSALYFCASSVGYSSYNSPLHFGNGTRLTVT.

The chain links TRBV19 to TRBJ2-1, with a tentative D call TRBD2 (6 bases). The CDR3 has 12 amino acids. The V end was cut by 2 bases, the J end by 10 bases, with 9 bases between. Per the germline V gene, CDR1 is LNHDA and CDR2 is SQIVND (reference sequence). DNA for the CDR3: TGTGCCAGTAGTATATTTGGGGGGGAGCAGTTCTTC. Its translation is CASSIFGGEQFF. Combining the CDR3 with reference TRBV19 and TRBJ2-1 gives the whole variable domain DGGITQSPKYLFRKEGQNVTLSCEQNLNHDAMYWYRQDPGQGLRLIYYSQIVNDFQKGDIAEGYSVSREKKESFPLTVTSAQKNPTAFYLCASSIFGGEQFFGPGTRLTVL.

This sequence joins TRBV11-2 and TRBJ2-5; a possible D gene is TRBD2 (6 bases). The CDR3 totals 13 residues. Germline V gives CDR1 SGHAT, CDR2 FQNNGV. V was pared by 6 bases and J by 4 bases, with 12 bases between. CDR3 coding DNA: TGTGCCAGCAGGTGGAGTAGCGGAGAGACCCAGTACTTC. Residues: CASRWSSGETQYF.